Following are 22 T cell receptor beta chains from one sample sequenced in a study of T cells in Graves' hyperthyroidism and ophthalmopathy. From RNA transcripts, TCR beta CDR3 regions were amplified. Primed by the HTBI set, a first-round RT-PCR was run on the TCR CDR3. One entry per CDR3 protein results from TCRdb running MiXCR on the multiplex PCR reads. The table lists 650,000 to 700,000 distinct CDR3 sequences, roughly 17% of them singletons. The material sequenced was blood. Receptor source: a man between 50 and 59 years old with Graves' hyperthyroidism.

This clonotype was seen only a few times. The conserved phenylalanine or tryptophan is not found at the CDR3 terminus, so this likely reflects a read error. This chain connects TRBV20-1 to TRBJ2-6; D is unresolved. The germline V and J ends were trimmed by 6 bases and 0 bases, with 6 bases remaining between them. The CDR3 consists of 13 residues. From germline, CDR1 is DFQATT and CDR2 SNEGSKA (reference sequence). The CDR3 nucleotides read TGCAGTGCCCCGCTCTCTGGGGCCAACGTCCTGACTTCC. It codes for CSAPLSGANVLTS.

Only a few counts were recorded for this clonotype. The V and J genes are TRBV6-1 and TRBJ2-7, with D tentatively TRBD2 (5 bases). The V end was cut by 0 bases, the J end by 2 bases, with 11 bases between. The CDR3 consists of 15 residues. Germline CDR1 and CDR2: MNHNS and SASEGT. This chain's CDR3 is CASSEAGRLTYEQYF. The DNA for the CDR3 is TGTGCCAGCAGTGAAGCGGGCAGACTAACCTACGAGCAGTACTTC.

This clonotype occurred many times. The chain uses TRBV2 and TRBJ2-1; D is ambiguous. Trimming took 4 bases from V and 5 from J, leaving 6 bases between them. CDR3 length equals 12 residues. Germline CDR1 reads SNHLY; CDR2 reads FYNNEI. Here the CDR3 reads CASSARDNEQFF. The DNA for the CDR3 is TGTGCCAGCAGTGCTCGGGACAATGAGCAGTTCTTC.

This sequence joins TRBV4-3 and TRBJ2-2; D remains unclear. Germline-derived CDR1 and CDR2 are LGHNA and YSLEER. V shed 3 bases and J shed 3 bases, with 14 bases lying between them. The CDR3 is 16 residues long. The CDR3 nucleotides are TGCGCCAGCAGCCATCTGGAACAAAGGGACACCGGGGAGCTGTTTTTT. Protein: CASSHLEQRDTGELFF.

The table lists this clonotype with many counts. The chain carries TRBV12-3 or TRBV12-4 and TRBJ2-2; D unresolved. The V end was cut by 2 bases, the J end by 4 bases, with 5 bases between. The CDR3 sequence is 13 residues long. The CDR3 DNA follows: TGTGCCAGCAGTTTACTACCCACCGGGGAGCTGTTTTTT. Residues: CASSLLPTGELFF.

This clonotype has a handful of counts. For the CDR3, the DNA is TGTGCCAGCTCACTCCTCAACCCGGGACAGGGGTACTCAGATACGCAGTATTTT. Amino acids: CASSLLNPGQGYSDTQYF. The chain has TRBV18 and TRBJ2-3; 10 bases are a match to TRBD1. After removal of 4 bases from V and 4 bases from J, the junction contained 14 bases not matched to a gene. Germline V CDR1 and CDR2: KGHSH, LQKENI. This CDR3 is 18 amino acids long.

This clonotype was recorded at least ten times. The CDR3 coding sequence is TGCAGTGCTAAAATGGGTCCCTATAGCAATCAGCCCCAGCATTTT. This codes for CSAKMGPYSNQPQHF. J is TRBJ1-5 and V is TRBV20-1; D remains ambiguous. The ends were cut back, 4 bases at V and 0 bases at J, with 13 bases in the middle. This CDR3 is 15 amino acids long. Germline assignment: CDR1 DFQATT and CDR2 SNEGSKA (reference sequence).

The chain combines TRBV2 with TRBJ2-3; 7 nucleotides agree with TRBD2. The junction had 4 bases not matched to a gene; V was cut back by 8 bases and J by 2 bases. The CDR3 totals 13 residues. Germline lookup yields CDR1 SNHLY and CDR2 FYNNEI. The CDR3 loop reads CASPGLLTDTQYF. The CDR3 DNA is TGTGCCAGCCCGGGACTACTCACAGATACGCAGTATTTT.

CDR3 loop: CAWSVQGLAGDGSYNEQFF. The CDR3 DNA reads as TGTGCCTGGAGTGTACAGGGACTAGCGGGAGACGGCTCCTACAATGAGCAGTTCTTC. The chain uses TRBV30 and TRBJ2-1; 14 positions match TRBD2. Germline assignment: CDR1 GTSNPN and CDR2 SVGIG (reference sequence). The CDR3 runs to 19 residues. Unmatched junction bases numbered 7, after V lost 0 bases and J lost 0 bases.

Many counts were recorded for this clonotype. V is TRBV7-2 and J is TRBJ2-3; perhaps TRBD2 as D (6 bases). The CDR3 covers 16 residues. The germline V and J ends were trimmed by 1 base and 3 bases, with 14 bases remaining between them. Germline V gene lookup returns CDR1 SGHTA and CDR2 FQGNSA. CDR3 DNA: TGTGCCAGCAGCTTAGGAACGGGAGCCGCAACAGATACGCAGTATTTT. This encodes CASSLGTGAATDTQYF.

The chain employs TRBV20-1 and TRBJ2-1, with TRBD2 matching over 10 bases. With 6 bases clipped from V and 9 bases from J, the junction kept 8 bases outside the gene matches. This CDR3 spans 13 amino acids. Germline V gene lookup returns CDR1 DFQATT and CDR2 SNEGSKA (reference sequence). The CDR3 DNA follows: TGCAGTGCCCCTAGCGGGAGTGGTTTTGAGCAGTTCTTC. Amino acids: CSAPSGSGFEQFF.

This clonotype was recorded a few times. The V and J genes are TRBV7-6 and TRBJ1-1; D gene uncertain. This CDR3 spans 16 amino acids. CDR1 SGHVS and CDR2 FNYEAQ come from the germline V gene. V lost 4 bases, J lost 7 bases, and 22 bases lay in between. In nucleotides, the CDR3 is TGTGCCAGCAGCTCCTTCTTAATATCCGGCGGGAGTGAAGCTTTCTTT. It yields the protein CASSSFLISGGSEAFF.

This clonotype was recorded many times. The CDR3: CAIRPGQDEKLFF. DNA for the CDR3: TGTGCCATCAGACCGGGACAGGATGAAAAACTGTTTTTT. This chain connects TRBV10-3 to TRBJ1-4; 8 bases align to TRBD1. V gave up 6 bases and J gave up 6 bases; unmatched junction bases: 3. Germline V gene lookup returns CDR1 ENHRY and CDR2 SYGVKD. The CDR3 runs 13 residues.

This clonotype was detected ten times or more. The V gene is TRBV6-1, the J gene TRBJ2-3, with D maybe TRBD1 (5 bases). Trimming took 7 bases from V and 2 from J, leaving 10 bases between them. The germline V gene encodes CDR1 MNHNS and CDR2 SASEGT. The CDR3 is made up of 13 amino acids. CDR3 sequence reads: CASTKQDTDTQYF. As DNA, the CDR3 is TGTGCCAGCACCAAACAGGACACAGATACGCAGTATTTT.

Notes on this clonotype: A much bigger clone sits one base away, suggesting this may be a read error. The CDR3 coding sequence is TGTGCCAGGAGGACTAGCGGGAGTTACGAGCAGTACTTC. Translation gives CARRTSGSYEQYF. The gene calls are TRBV30 and TRBJ2-7; 13 bases fit TRBD2. The CDR3 is made up of 13 amino acids. Germline V lookup: CDR1 GTSNPN, CDR2 SVGIG (reference sequence).

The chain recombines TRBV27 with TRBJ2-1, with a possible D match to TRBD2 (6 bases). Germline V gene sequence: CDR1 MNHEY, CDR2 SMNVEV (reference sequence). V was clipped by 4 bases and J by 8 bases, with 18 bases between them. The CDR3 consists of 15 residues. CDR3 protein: CASSSPMAGKYEQFF. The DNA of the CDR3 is TGTGCCAGCAGTTCGCCTATGGCGGGAAAGTATGAGCAGTTCTTC.

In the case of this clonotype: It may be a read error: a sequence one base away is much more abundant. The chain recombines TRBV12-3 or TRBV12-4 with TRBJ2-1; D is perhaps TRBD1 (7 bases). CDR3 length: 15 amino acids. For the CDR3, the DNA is TGTGCCAGCAGTTTCTCAGGGGGGTCGCGCAATGAGCAGTCCTTC. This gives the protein CASSFSGGSRNEQSF.

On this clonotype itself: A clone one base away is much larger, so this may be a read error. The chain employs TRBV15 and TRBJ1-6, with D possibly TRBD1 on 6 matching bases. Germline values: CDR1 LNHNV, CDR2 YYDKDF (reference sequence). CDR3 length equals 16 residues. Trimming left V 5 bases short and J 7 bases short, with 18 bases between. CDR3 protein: CATSDTGKRGNSPLHF. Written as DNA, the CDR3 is TGTGCCACCAGCGACACAGGGAAGAGAGGGAATTCACCCCTCCACTTT.

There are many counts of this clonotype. CDR3 in amino acids: CASSSLGATNTGELFF. The CDR3 bases are TGTGCCAGCAGTTCCCTGGGGGCCACGAACACCGGGGAGCTGTTTTTT. The chain links TRBV27 to TRBJ2-2, with D maybe TRBD1 (6 bases). Germline lookup yields CDR1 MNHEY and CDR2 SMNVEV (reference sequence). Trimming took off 4 bases at V and 0 bases at J, with 12 bases between the two ends. The CDR3 sequence is 16 residues long.

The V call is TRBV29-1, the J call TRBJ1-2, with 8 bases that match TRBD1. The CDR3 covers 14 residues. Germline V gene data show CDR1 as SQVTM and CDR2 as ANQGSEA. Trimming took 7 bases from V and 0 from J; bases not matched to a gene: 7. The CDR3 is CSAGDRRTNYGYTF. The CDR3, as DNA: TGCAGCGCGGGGGACAGGAGGACTAACTATGGCTACACCTTC.

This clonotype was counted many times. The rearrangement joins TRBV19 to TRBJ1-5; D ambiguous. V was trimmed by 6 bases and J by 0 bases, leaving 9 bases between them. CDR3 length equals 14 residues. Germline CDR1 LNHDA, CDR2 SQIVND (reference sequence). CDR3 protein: CASSWADSNQPQHF. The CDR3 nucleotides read TGTGCCAGTAGCTGGGCGGATAGCAATCAGCCCCAGCATTTT.

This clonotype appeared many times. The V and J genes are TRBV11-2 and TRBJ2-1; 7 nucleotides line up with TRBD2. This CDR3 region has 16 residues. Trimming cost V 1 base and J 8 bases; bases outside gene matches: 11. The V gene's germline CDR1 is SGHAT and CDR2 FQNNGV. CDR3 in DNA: TGTGCCAGCAGCTTAGGTCGTGGGGGGGGGAGCGATGAGCAGTTCTTC. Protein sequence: CASSLGRGGGSDEQFF. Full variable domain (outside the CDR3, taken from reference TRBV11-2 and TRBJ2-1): EAGVAQSPRYKIIEKRQSVAFWCNPISGHATLYWYQQILGQGPKLLIQFQNNGVVDDSQLPKDRFSAERLKGVDSTLKIQPAKLEDSAVYLCASSLGRGGGSDEQFFGPGTRLTVL.